The TCR beta chain under discussion was sequenced for a study of shared clonotypes between healthy human individuals. At the level of the study: Researchers drew samples from two women and a few men aged 18 to 49.

Libraries were prepared by immunoSEQ multiplex PCR; TCRdb keeps only in-frame clonotypes and omits some of them. The table records hundreds of thousands of clones, approximately 74% of them present only once. V lost 5 bases, J lost 5 bases, and 16 bases lay in between. Germline V gene data show CDR1 as SEHNR and CDR2 as FQNEAQ (reference sequence). CDR3 length equals 15 residues. This clone was detected a few times. Material for sequencing was memory CD4+ T cells sorted from blood. Subset denoted: CD45RA-negative fraction. The receptor comes from a woman aged 25-40 years in good health. The chain has TRBV7-9 and TRBJ1-5; D not certain. The CDR3 protein is CASSPTAGGDQPQHF. CDR3 DNA sequence: TGTGCCAGCAGCCCCACAGCCGGTGGGGATCAGCCCCAGCATTTT.